This is a list of T cell receptor beta chains from one sample in a study of cytotoxic CD8 clonotypes in ibrutinib-treated CLL. The repertoire was sequenced with immunoSEQ multiplex PCR; TCRdb's copy has only in-frame clones and lacks some. This sample has approximately 120,000 clones, with 55% to 75% found just once. Sequenced material: PBMCs, taken after 24 months of ibrutinib treatment. Receptors originate from a human donor with chronic lymphocytic leukemia. CDR3s include the opening cysteine and the closing phenylalanine or tryptophan. Fields, in order: D gene, J gene, V gene, clone size, CDR3 protein, CDR3 DNA. D genes are given only for firm matches. A clone size is listed for some rows: how often the clone was seen (once, few, many), or a class if it is expanded.

d_call: .; j_call: TRBJ2-3; v_call: TRBV11-1; clone_size: .; cdr3_aa: CASSLRQSTDTQYF; cdr3_nt: TGTGCCAGCAGCCTAAGACAGAGCACAGATACGCAGTATTTT
d_call: TRBD2; j_call: TRBJ2-7; v_call: TRBV7-8; clone_size: .; cdr3_aa: CASSLGYAGLAGRPSEQYF; cdr3_nt: TGTGCCAGCAGCTTAGGTTATGCAGGACTAGCGGGGAGACCGTCCGAGCAGTACTTC
d_call: .; j_call: TRBJ2-7; v_call: TRBV5-4; clone_size: .; cdr3_aa: CASSSTGSYEQYF; cdr3_nt: TGTGCCAGCAGCTCAACAGGCTCCTACGAGCAGTACTTC
d_call: .; j_call: TRBJ1-2; v_call: TRBV2; clone_size: .; cdr3_aa: CASMGNNYGYTF; cdr3_nt: TGTGCCAGCATGGGGAATAACTATGGCTACACCTTC
d_call: .; j_call: TRBJ2-7; v_call: TRBV5-6; clone_size: .; cdr3_aa: CASSSGVLYEQYF; cdr3_nt: TGTGCCAGCAGCTCCGGGGTGCTCTACGAGCAGTACTTC
d_call: .; j_call: TRBJ2-7; v_call: TRBV15; clone_size: .; cdr3_aa: CATSREGTIDEQYF; cdr3_nt: TGTGCCACCAGCAGAGAGGGGACAATTGACGAGCAGTACTTC
d_call: TRBD1; j_call: TRBJ1-6; v_call: TRBV30; clone_size: many; cdr3_aa: CAWRDRVDSPLHF; cdr3_nt: TGTGCCTGGAGGGACAGGGTTGATTCACCCCTCCACTTT
d_call: .; j_call: TRBJ2-7; v_call: TRBV29-1; clone_size: .; cdr3_aa: CSVDGGGTYEQYF; cdr3_nt: TGCAGCGTTGATGGTGGCGGAACCTACGAGCAGTACTTC
d_call: .; j_call: TRBJ1-3; v_call: TRBV6-5; clone_size: .; cdr3_aa: CASSYSTRANTIYF; cdr3_nt: TGTGCCAGCAGTTACTCGACCAGGGCTAACACCATATATTTT
d_call: TRBD1; j_call: TRBJ1-2; v_call: TRBV4-1; clone_size: .; cdr3_aa: CASSQGGQGMKGYTF; cdr3_nt: TGCGCCAGCAGCCAAGGGGGACAGGGGATGAAGGGCTACACCTTC
d_call: .; j_call: TRBJ1-2; v_call: TRBV30; clone_size: .; cdr3_aa: CAWNEAVNYGYTF; cdr3_nt: TGTGCCTGGAATGAGGCAGTAAACTATGGCTACACCTTC
d_call: .; j_call: TRBJ2-1; v_call: TRBV5-6; clone_size: .; cdr3_aa: CASSRTTAKSSYNEQFF; cdr3_nt: TGTGCCAGCAGTCGGACGACAGCTAAAAGCTCCTACAATGAGCAGTTCTTC
d_call: .; j_call: TRBJ1-5; v_call: TRBV6-1; clone_size: .; cdr3_aa: CASSRGGGTPQHF; cdr3_nt: TGTGCCAGCAGCCGCGGGGGAGGGACGCCCCAGCATTTT
d_call: TRBD2; j_call: TRBJ2-7; v_call: TRBV7-2; clone_size: .; cdr3_aa: CASSSPARGGTRRSYEQYF; cdr3_nt: TGTGCCAGCAGCTCTCCAGCACGGGGGGGCACCAGGCGCTCCTACGAGCAGTACTTC
d_call: TRBD1; j_call: TRBJ1-1; v_call: TRBV2; clone_size: .; cdr3_aa: CASRQGSVNTEAFF; cdr3_nt: TGTGCCAGCCGACAGGGAAGTGTGAACACTGAAGCTTTCTTT
d_call: TRBD1; j_call: TRBJ1-1; v_call: TRBV30; clone_size: few; cdr3_aa: CAWSFADRANTEAFF; cdr3_nt: TGTGCCTGGAGTTTTGCAGACAGGGCGAACACTGAAGCTTTCTTT
d_call: .; j_call: TRBJ1-6; v_call: TRBV7-8; clone_size: once; cdr3_aa: CASSFGTSGISYNSPLHF; cdr3_nt: TGTGCCAGCAGCTTCGGGACTTCAGGGATTTCCTATAATTCACCCCTCCACTTT
d_call: TRBD1; j_call: TRBJ2-7; v_call: TRBV5-6; clone_size: .; cdr3_aa: CASSFGDRDHYEQYF; cdr3_nt: TGTGCCAGCAGCTTCGGGGACAGGGATCATTACGAGCAGTACTTC
d_call: .; j_call: TRBJ1-1; v_call: TRBV5-4; clone_size: few; cdr3_aa: CASSLAVGMGNTEAFF; cdr3_nt: TGTGCCAGCAGCTTGGCCGTAGGAATGGGGAACACTGAAGCTTTCTTT
d_call: TRBD1; j_call: TRBJ1-2; v_call: TRBV4-1; clone_size: .; cdr3_aa: CASSSNPDRASYGYTF; cdr3_nt: TGCGCCAGCAGTTCCAACCCGGACAGGGCCAGCTATGGCTACACCTTC
d_call: TRBD1; j_call: TRBJ1-2; v_call: TRBV25-1; clone_size: .; cdr3_aa: CASSGTGTVYGYTF; cdr3_nt: TGTGCCAGCAGTGGCACCGGGACAGTCTATGGCTACACCTTC
d_call: TRBD2; j_call: TRBJ2-1; v_call: TRBV30; clone_size: .; cdr3_aa: CAWSPGGSNEQFF; cdr3_nt: TGTGCCTGGAGCCCAGGCGGGAGCAATGAGCAGTTCTTC
d_call: TRBD1; j_call: TRBJ1-6; v_call: TRBV9; clone_size: few; cdr3_aa: CASSGGDRLSPLHF; cdr3_nt: TGTGCCAGCAGCGGAGGGGACAGGCTATCACCCCTCCACTTT
d_call: TRBD1; j_call: TRBJ2-7; v_call: TRBV19; clone_size: .; cdr3_aa: CASGQGYSYEQYF; cdr3_nt: TGTGCCAGTGGACAGGGGTACTCCTACGAGCAGTACTTC
d_call: TRBD2; j_call: TRBJ2-5; v_call: TRBV23-1; clone_size: .; cdr3_aa: CASSQSTSGGDLETQYF; cdr3_nt: TGCGCCAGCAGTCAATCGACTAGCGGGGGGGATCTGGAGACCCAGTACTTC
d_call: .; j_call: TRBJ2-3; v_call: TRBV5-1; clone_size: .; cdr3_aa: CASSLTKTDTQYF; cdr3_nt: TGCGCCAGCAGCTTAACAAAGACAGATACGCAGTATTTT
d_call: TRBD1; j_call: TRBJ1-3; v_call: TRBV5-1; clone_size: .; cdr3_aa: CASSETGNPGNTIYF; cdr3_nt: TGCGCCAGCAGCGAGACAGGGAACCCTGGAAACACCATATATTTT
d_call: .; j_call: TRBJ1-4; v_call: TRBV15; clone_size: .; cdr3_aa: CATSREGRKNEKLFF; cdr3_nt: TGTGCCACCAGCAGAGAAGGGAGAAAGAATGAAAAACTGTTTTTT
d_call: .; j_call: TRBJ2-1; v_call: TRBV10-3; clone_size: .; cdr3_aa: CAISDPGKYNEQFF; cdr3_nt: TGTGCCATCAGTGATCCCGGAAAATACAATGAGCAGTTCTTC
d_call: .; j_call: TRBJ2-2; v_call: TRBV5-4; clone_size: few; cdr3_aa: CASSSGGVTGELFF; cdr3_nt: TGTGCCAGCAGCTCCGGCGGGGTCACCGGGGAGCTGTTTTTT
d_call: TRBD1; j_call: TRBJ2-1; v_call: TRBV29-1; clone_size: .; cdr3_aa: CSVAGQGVHEQFF; cdr3_nt: TGCAGCGTTGCGGGACAGGGCGTCCATGAGCAGTTCTTC
d_call: .; j_call: TRBJ1-3; v_call: TRBV9; clone_size: .; cdr3_aa: CASSRTTGSSGNTIYF; cdr3_nt: TGTGCCAGCAGCCGGACCACGGGGAGCTCTGGAAACACCATATATTTT
d_call: .; j_call: TRBJ1-1; v_call: TRBV19; clone_size: .; cdr3_aa: CASSPRARLSEAFF; cdr3_nt: TGTGCCAGTAGTCCCCGGGCGAGGTTATCTGAAGCTTTCTTT
d_call: TRBD1; j_call: TRBJ2-6; v_call: TRBV27; clone_size: few; cdr3_aa: CASSPGQGNFGANVLTF; cdr3_nt: TGTGCCAGCAGTCCGGGACAGGGGAACTTTGGGGCCAACGTCCTGACTTTC
d_call: .; j_call: TRBJ2-7; v_call: TRBV19; clone_size: few; cdr3_aa: CASSTSGHLYEQYF; cdr3_nt: TGTGCCAGTAGCACTTCTGGACATCTCTACGAGCAGTACTTC
d_call: TRBD1; j_call: TRBJ2-5; v_call: TRBV11-2; clone_size: .; cdr3_aa: CASSRWDRAYQETQYF; cdr3_nt: TGTGCCAGCAGCAGATGGGACAGGGCGTACCAAGAGACCCAGTACTTC
d_call: .; j_call: TRBJ2-7; v_call: TRBV25-1; clone_size: few; cdr3_aa: CASSESRREQYF; cdr3_nt: TGTGCCAGCAGTGAATCTCGGCGCGAGCAGTACTTC
d_call: TRBD1; j_call: TRBJ1-5; v_call: TRBV30; clone_size: .; cdr3_aa: CAWSRQGWSNQPQHF; cdr3_nt: TGTGCCTGGAGCCGACAGGGGTGGAGCAATCAGCCCCAGCATTTT
d_call: .; j_call: TRBJ2-7; v_call: TRBV6-6; clone_size: few; cdr3_aa: CASRRRGETYEQYF; cdr3_nt: TGTGCCAGCAGGCGGAGGGGGGAGACCTACGAGCAGTACTTC
d_call: TRBD1; j_call: TRBJ1-3; v_call: TRBV30; clone_size: few; cdr3_aa: CAWGHRDRVRGNTIYF; cdr3_nt: TGTGCCTGGGGACACCGGGACAGGGTGAGGGGAAACACCATATATTTT
d_call: .; j_call: TRBJ1-5; v_call: TRBV6-1; clone_size: .; cdr3_aa: CASSGGLKPRNQPQHF; cdr3_nt: TGTGCCAGCAGTGGGGGATTAAAACCGCGCAATCAGCCCCAGCATTTT
d_call: TRBD1; j_call: TRBJ1-1; v_call: TRBV18; clone_size: .; cdr3_aa: CASSQQGSEAFF; cdr3_nt: TGTGCCAGCTCACAACAGGGGAGTGAAGCTTTCTTT
d_call: TRBD1; j_call: TRBJ2-2; v_call: TRBV25-1; clone_size: .; cdr3_aa: CASSGPGQGAGGELFF; cdr3_nt: TGTGCCAGCAGTGGACCGGGACAGGGGGCTGGCGGGGAGCTGTTTTTT
d_call: TRBD1; j_call: TRBJ1-2; v_call: TRBV6-6; clone_size: .; cdr3_aa: CASSYSSPGQQGGYTF; cdr3_nt: TGTGCCAGCAGTTACTCGAGTCCGGGACAGCAAGGCGGCTACACCTTC
d_call: .; j_call: TRBJ2-5; v_call: TRBV28; clone_size: .; cdr3_aa: CASSFGGYAGAQYF; cdr3_nt: TGTGCCAGCAGTTTCGGGGGCTATGCCGGGGCCCAGTACTTC
d_call: .; j_call: TRBJ2-5; v_call: TRBV29-1; clone_size: .; cdr3_aa: CSAGSWSETQYF; cdr3_nt: TGCAGCGCTGGCTCGTGGTCCGAGACCCAGTACTTC
d_call: .; j_call: TRBJ2-5; v_call: TRBV30; clone_size: .; cdr3_aa: CAWSRSQGSSGTQYF; cdr3_nt: TGTGCCTGGAGTCGATCCCAGGGGAGTTCTGGGACCCAGTACTTC
d_call: .; j_call: TRBJ1-2; v_call: TRBV7-6; clone_size: few; cdr3_aa: CASSPQSGSGYTF; cdr3_nt: TGTGCCAGCAGCCCCCAGTCGGGGAGTGGCTACACCTTC
d_call: .; j_call: TRBJ1-5; v_call: TRBV27; clone_size: .; cdr3_aa: CASSPTPPQPQHF; cdr3_nt: TGTGCCAGCAGCCCCACACCACCCCAGCCCCAGCATTTT
d_call: .; j_call: TRBJ1-1; v_call: TRBV9; clone_size: .; cdr3_aa: CASSENTEAFF; cdr3_nt: TGTGCCAGCAGCGAGAACACTGAAGCTTTCTTT
d_call: TRBD2; j_call: TRBJ2-1; v_call: TRBV2; clone_size: .; cdr3_aa: CASSGGTSGGEQFF; cdr3_nt: TGTGCCAGCAGTGGGGGAACTAGCGGGGGTGAGCAGTTCTTC
d_call: TRBD2; j_call: TRBJ2-1; v_call: TRBV6-6; clone_size: .; cdr3_aa: CASSLGVAGGRNEQFF; cdr3_nt: TGTGCCAGCAGCCTAGGGGTAGCGGGGGGGCGAAATGAGCAGTTCTTC
d_call: .; j_call: TRBJ1-2; v_call: TRBV5-4; clone_size: .; cdr3_aa: CASSLGQAQTVMYTF; cdr3_nt: TGTGCCAGCAGCTTGGGACAGGCGCAAACTGTTATGTACACCTTC
d_call: .; j_call: TRBJ2-7; v_call: TRBV13; clone_size: few; cdr3_aa: CASSLGQGYEQYF; cdr3_nt: TGTGCCAGCAGCTTAGGTCAGGGCTACGAGCAGTACTTC